This T cell receptor beta chain was documented in a study of blood T cell repertoires in COVID-19 (dated by TCRdb to the early 2020s). A note on the overall study: Collaborator samples came from the United States, Italy and Spain and covered acute and convalescent phases of COVID-19. The material from the prospective study consisted of cDNA or gDNA derived from T cells, B-cell-depleted T cells, or PBMCs. Subjects who had been exposed to COVID-19, were actively infected with it, or had recovered from it provided the deeply sampled blood TCRbeta repertoires that made up the dataset. The repertoires were released in a freely available public database meant as a resource for research on the immune response to SARS-CoV-2. The samples were drawn from two sources: the first 160 participants of the ongoing ImmuneRACE study, and 1,000 to 1,500 subjects contributed by 6 global collaborators. The sample metadata nearly always contained a de-identified subject ID, COVID-19 status, age in years and sex. Where available, HLA class I and class II types were taken from metadata supplied by the sample provider and were not determined by assay-based typing. On the study overall, not on this receptor specifically: How much clinical and demographic metadata was included differed by source and by participant, and the metadata was provided uncurated.

About this clone itself: Its antigen remains unidentified. The input lacks base qualities; no much larger clone sits a single base away.

Looking up the germline V gene (reference sequence) yields CDR1 SGHNT and CDR2 YYREEE. V is shortened by 0 bases, J by 5 bases, and the region joining them spans 6 bases. From the cysteine up to the phenylalanine, the CDR3 has a length of 13 residues. The entry retains the CDR3 DNA only, 39 bases that are in frame from base 1. The collaborating institutions used their own protocols to collect whole blood in K2EDTA tubes. Collaborator samples were shipped for TCRbeta analysis as frozen whole blood, isolated PBMCs, or DNA extracted from either sample type. TCRbeta CDR3 regions were amplified from genomic DNA using the immunoSEQ Assay, a bias-controlled multiplex PCR. The paper's processing steps were these. Nucleated cell counts per sample were estimated from amplification of reference gene primers within the assay. To quantify the absolute abundance of each unique TCRbeta CDR3 rearrangement, sequence reads were collapsed and filtered. For each sample, productive Simpson clonality was calculated by taking the square root of Simpson's diversity index across productive rearrangements. TCRdb provides this immuneACCESS table in a form limited to in-frame rearrangements. Some clones are lacking; in checked studies, under half of them reflect an unresolved V gene, and why the rest are absent is not known. Clone size and V and J calls were adopted from that table, with D and trimming inferred from the DNA. Counted in this sample were approximately 90,000 clones; 75% to 90% of them appeared once. 30% to 35% of the sample goes to the ten largest clones.

The source is a woman of 80 years or more with active or convalescent COVID-19. This chain is built from TRBV5-4 and TRBJ2-1; confidence is insufficient to name the D gene. The sequencing sample was made of peripheral blood. The DNA is TGTGCCAGCAGCTTGGACAGAAACAATGAGCAGTTCTTC. Translated, this gives CASSLDRNNEQFF.